A selection of T cell receptor beta chains follows, all from one sample in a study of blood T cell repertoires in COVID-19. Sequencing used immunoSEQ multiplex PCR; TCRdb keeps in-frame clones, though not all of them. Found here are about 130,000 clones, around nine tenths of them singletons; the top ten hold roughly 1.2%. The specimen sequenced was peripheral blood. Receptor source: a woman of 80 years or more with acute or convalescent COVID-19. Both conserved end residues are trimmed from each CDR3. Fields, in order: clone size, V gene, CDR3 protein. Rows may omit the clone size; those that give it use once, few, many or a size class.

.,TRBV24-1,ATSEDREAGANVLT
.,TRBV7-3,ASSPLGQNTDTQY
.,TRBV9,ASSVSLEVSGTSGDKTQY
.,TRBV6-6,ASRQQGNTEAF
.,TRBV18,ASSPRGRVASETQY
few,TRBV2,ASSEREPGQGYGYT
.,TRBV7-6,ASSLVLASGRVYNEQF
.,TRBV7-9,ASSGTESSSYNSPLH
once,TRBV7-6,ASSLAAAGGVTGDGYT
.,TRBV19,ASSITRGAQGYT
.,TRBV4-3,ASSQDGAGVTTGELF
.,TRBV4-1,ASSHPSGTDTQY
.,TRBV3-1/TRBV3-2,ASSQLAGGTDTQY
.,TRBV10-3,AISEGQGQETQY
.,TRBV28,ASNQGIGFGNTIY
once,TRBV11-2,ASSLYLAGVFSGELF
.,TRBV24-1,ATGTTAGASETQY
.,TRBV5-1,ASSLSSSFVEQF
.,TRBV6-2/TRBV6-3,ASSPADRNTEAF
.,TRBV7-8,ASSLGTGDTEAF
.,TRBV19,AEVPAGQGAYEQY
once,TRBV3-1/TRBV3-2,ASSQLNRGRTEAF
.,TRBV10-2,ASSETGGNQPQH
.,TRBV4-1,ASSQVGGRGVPGELF
.,TRBV6-5,ASNPGRSSYEQY
.,TRBV13,ASSSLDSNYGYT
.,TRBV5-1,ASSFSGQGNTEAF
.,TRBV9,ASSVGGSSAPLH
.,TRBV19,ASSISPGQGEKLF
.,TRBV29-1,SVEGGTSGSQETQY
.,TRBV5-4,ASSPQREGQEQY
.,TRBV3-1/TRBV3-2,ASSQFLDQPQH
.,TRBV19,ASSIVQGPYNSPLH
.,TRBV6-5,ATSNGGGETQY
.,TRBV5-4,ASSFLTSGSAGTDTQY
.,TRBV2,ASSGLAGGLGEQF
once,TRBV6-5,ASSYSRQAVSYEQY
.,TRBV4-2,ASKQTNMNTEAF
.,TRBV6-2/TRBV6-3,ASSHAPPSGGKPGELF
.,TRBV28,ASSLTGSSYNEQF